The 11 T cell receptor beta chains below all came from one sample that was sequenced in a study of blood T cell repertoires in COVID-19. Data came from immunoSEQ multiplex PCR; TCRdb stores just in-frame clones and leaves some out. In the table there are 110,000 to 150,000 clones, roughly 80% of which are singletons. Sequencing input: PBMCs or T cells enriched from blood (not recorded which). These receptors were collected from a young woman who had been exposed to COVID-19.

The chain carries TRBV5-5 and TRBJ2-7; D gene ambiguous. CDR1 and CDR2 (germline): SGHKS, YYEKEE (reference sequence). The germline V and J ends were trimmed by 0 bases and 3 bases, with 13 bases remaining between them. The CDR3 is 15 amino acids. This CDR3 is CASSLGSPAYYEQYF. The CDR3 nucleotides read TGTGCCAGCAGCTTGGGGTCCCCAGCGTACTACGAGCAGTACTTC.

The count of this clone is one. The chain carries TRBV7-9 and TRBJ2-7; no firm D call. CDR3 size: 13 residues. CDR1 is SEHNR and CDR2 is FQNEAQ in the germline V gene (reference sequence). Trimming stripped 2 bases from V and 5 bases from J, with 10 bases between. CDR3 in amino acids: CASSLTPPDEQYF. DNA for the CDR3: TGTGCCAGCAGCTTAACACCTCCAGACGAGCAGTACTTC.

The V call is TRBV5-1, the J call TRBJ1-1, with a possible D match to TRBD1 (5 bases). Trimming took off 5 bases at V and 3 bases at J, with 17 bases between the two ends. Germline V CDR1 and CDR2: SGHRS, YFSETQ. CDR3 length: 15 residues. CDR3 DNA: TGCGCCAGCAGTAGGCAGGGCGTGGGTGACACTGAAGCTTTCTTT. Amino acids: CASSRQGVGDTEAFF.

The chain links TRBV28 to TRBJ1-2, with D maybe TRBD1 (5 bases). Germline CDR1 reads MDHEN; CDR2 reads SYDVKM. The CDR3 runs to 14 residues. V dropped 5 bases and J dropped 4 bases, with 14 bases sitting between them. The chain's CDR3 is CASSNGGKIYGYTF. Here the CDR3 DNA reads TGTGCCAGCAGTAATGGGGGGAAAATCTATGGCTACACCTTC.

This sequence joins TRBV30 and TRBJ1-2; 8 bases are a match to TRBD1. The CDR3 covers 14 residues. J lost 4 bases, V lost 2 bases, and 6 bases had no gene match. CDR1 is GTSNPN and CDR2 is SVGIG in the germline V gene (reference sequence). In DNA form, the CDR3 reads TGTGCCTGGAGTCCAGGGGGCAGGGGCTATGGCTACACCTTC. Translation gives CAWSPGGRGYGYTF.

DNA of the CDR3: TGCGCCAGCAGCTTCGTGTACTTTTTTCCCTCTGGGGCCAACGTCCTGACTTTC. Encoded protein: CASSFVYFFPSGANVLTF. J is TRBJ2-6 and V is TRBV5-1; no clear D. V shed 2 bases and J shed 0 bases, with 15 bases lying between them. CDR1 is SGHRS and CDR2 is YFSETQ in the germline V gene. The CDR3 length is 18 residues.

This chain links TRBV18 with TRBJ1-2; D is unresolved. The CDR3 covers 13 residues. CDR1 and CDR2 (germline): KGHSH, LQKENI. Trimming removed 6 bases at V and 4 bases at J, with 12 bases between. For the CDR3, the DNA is TGTGCCAGCTCCCCCGTCCTAACCTATGGCTACACCTTC. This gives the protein CASSPVLTYGYTF.

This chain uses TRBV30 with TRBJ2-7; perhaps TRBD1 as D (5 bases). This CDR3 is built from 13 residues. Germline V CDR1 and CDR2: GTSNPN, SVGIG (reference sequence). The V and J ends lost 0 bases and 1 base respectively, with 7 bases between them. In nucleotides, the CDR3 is TGTGCCTGGAGTGTACAGGTGTCCTACGAGCAGTACTTC. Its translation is CAWSVQVSYEQYF.

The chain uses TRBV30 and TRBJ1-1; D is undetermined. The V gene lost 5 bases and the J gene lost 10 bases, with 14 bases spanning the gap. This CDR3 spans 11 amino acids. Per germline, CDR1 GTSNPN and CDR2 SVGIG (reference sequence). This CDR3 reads CAWGLNPGAFF. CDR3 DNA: TGTGCCTGGGGACTGAACCCCGGAGCTTTCTTT.

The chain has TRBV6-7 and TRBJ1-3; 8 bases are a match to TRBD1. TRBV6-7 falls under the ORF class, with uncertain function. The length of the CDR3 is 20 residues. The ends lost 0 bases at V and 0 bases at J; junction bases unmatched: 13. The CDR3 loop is CASSYSSVYTGGYSGNTIYF. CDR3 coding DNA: TGTGCCAGCAGTTACTCGAGCGTATACACAGGGGGTTACTCTGGAAACACCATATATTTT.

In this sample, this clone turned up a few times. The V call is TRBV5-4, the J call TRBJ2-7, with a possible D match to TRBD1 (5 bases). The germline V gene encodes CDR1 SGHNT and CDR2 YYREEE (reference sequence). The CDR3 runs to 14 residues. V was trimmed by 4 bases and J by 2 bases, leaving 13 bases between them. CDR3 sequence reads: CASSPADRAYEQYF. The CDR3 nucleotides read TGTGCCAGCAGCCCCGCCGACAGAGCCTACGAGCAGTACTTC.